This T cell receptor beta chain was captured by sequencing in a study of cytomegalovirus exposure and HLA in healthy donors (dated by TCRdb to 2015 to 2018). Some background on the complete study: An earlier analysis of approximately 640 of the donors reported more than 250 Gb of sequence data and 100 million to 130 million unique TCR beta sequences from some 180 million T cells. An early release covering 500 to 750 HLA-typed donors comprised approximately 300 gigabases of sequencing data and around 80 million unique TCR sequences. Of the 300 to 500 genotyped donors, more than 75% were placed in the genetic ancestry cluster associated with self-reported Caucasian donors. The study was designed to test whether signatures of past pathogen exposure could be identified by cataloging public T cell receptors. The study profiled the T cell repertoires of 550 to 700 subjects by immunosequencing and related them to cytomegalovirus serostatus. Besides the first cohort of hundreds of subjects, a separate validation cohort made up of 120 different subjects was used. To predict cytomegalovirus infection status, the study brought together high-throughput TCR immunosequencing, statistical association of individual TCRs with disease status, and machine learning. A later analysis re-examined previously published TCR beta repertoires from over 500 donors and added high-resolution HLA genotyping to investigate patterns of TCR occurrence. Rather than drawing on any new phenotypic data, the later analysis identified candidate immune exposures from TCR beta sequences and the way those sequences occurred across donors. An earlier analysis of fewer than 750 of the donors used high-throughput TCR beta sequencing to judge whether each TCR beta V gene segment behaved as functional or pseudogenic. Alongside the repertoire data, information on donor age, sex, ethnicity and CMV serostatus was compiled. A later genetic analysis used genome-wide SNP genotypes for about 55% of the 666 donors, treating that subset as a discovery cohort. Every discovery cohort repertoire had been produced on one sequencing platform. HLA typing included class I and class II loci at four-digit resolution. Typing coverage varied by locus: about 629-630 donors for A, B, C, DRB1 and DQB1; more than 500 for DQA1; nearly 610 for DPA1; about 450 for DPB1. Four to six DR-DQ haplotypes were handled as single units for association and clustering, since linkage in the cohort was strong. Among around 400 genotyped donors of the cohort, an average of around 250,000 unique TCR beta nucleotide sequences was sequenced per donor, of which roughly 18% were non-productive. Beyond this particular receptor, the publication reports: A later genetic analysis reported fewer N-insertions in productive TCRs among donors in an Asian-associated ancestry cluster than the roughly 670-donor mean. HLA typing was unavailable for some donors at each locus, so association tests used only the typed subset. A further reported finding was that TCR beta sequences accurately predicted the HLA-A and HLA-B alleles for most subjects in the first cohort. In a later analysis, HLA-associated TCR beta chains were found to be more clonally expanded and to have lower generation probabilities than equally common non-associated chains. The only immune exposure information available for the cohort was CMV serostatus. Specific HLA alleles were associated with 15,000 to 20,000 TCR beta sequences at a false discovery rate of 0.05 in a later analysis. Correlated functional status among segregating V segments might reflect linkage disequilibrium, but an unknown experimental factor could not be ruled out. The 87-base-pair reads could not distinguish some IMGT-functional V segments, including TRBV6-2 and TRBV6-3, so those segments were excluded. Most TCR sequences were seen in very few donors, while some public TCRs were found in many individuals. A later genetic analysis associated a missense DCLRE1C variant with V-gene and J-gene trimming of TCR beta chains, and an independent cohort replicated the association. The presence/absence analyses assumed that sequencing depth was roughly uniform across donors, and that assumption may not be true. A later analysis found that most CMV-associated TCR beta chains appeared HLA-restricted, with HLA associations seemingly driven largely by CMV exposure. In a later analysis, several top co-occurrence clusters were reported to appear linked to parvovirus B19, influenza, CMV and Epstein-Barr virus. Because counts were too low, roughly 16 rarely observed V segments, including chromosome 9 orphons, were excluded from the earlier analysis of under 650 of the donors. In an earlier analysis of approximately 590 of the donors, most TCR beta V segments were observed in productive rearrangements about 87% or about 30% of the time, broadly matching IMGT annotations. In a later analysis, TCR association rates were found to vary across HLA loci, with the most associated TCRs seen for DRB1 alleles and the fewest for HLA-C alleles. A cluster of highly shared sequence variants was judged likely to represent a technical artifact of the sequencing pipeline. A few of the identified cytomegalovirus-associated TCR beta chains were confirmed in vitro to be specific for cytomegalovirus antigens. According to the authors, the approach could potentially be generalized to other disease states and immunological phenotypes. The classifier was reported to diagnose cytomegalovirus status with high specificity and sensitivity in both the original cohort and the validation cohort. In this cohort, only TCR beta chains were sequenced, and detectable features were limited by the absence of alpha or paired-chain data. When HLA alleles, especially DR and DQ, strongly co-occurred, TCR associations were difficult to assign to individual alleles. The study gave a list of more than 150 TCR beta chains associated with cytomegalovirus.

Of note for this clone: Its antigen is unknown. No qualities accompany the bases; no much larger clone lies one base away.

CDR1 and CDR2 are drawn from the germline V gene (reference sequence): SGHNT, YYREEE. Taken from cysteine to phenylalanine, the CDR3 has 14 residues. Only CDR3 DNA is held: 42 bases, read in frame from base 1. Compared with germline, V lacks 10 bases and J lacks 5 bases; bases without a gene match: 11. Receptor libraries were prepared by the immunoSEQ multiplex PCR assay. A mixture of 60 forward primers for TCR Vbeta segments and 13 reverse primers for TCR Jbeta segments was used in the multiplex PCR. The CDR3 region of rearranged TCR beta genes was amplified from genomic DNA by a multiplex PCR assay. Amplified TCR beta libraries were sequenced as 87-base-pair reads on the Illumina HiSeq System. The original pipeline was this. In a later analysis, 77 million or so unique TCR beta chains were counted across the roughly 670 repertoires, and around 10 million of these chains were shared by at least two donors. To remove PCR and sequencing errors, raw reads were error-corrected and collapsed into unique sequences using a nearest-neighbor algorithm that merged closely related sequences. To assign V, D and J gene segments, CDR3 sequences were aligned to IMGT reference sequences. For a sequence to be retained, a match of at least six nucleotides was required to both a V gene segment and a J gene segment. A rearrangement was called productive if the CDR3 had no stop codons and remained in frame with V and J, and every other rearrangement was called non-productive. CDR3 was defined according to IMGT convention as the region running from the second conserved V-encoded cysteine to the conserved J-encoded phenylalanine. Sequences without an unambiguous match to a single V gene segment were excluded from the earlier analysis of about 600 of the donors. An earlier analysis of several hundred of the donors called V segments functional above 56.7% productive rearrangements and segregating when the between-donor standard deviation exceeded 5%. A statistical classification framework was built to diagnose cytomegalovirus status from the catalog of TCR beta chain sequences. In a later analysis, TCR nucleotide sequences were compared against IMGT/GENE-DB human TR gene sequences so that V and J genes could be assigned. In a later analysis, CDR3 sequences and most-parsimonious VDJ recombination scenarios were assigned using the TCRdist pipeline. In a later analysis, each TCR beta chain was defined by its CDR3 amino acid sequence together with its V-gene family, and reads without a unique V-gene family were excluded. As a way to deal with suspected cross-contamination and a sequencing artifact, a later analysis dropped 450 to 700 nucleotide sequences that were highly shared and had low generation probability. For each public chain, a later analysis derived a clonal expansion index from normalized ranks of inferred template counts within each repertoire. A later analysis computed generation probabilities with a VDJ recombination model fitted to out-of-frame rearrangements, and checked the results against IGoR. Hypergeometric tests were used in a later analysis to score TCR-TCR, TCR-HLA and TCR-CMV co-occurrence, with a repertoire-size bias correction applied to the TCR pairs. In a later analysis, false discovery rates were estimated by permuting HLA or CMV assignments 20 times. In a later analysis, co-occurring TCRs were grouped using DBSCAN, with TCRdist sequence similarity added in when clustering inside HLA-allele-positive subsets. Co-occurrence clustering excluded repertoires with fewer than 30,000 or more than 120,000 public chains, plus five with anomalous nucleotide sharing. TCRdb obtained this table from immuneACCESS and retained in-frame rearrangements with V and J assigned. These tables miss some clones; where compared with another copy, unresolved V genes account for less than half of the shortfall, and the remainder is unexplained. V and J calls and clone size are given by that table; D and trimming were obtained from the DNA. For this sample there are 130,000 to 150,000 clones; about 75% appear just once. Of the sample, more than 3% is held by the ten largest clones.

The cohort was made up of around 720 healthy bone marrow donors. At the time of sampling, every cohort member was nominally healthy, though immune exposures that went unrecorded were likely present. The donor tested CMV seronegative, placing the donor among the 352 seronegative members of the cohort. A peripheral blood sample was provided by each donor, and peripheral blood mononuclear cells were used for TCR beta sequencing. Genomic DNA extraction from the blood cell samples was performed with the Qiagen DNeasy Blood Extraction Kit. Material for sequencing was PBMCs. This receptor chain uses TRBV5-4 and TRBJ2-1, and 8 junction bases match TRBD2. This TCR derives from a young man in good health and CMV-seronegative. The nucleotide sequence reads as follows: TGTGCCGGACAGAACCGGGAGGGAGACAATGAGCAGTTCTTC. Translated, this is CAGQNREGDNEQFF.